These 20 T cell receptor beta chains were all obtained from the same sample, sequenced in a study of cytomegalovirus exposure and HLA in healthy donors. Using immunoSEQ multiplex PCR, the repertoire was profiled, and TCRdb retains in-frame clones only, with some absent. Among about 330,000 clones listed, 87% were seen once. Sequenced: PBMCs. These receptor sequences come from a woman aged 30 to 39 in good health and CMV-seropositive.

V gene TRBV18 combines with J gene TRBJ2-6, with D perhaps matching TRBD1 (6 bases). Trimming left V 2 bases short and J 4 bases short, with 12 bases between. Germline V gene sequence: CDR1 KGHSH, CDR2 LQKENI. The CDR3 consists of 16 residues. The CDR3 sequence: CASSPGGAYGANVLTF. DNA of the CDR3: TGTGCCAGCTCACCAGGGGGCGCGTACGGGGCCAACGTCCTGACTTTC.

The chain carries TRBV19 and TRBJ1-2; no firm D call. Trimming took 5 bases from V and 3 from J, leaving 19 bases between them. This CDR3 has 16 residues. CDR1 LNHDA and CDR2 SQIVND come from the germline V gene (reference sequence). The CDR3 is CASSQAFGELYYGYTF. The DNA for the CDR3 is TGTGCCAGTAGTCAGGCTTTTGGGGAGCTCTACTATGGCTACACCTTC.

This chain links TRBV18 with TRBJ1-4; D is unresolved. CDR1 KGHSH and CDR2 LQKENI come from the germline V gene. CDR3 size: 13 residues. V was clipped by 2 bases and J by 8 bases, with 9 bases between them. The CDR3 DNA is TGTGCCAGCTCACCAGGGTTAGAGGAAAAACTGTTTTTT. Translating gives CASSPGLEEKLFF. Supplemented by reference TRBV18 and TRBJ1-4, the full variable domain reads NAGVMQNPRHLVRRRGQEARLRCSPMKGHSHVYWYRQLPEEGLKFMVYLQKENIIDESGMPKERFSAEFPKEGPSILRIQQVVRGDSAAYFCASSPGLEEKLFFGSGTQLSVL.

This chain joins TRBV19 and TRBJ2-7; 7 positions match TRBD2. CDR3 length equals 13 residues. Germline V gene sequence: CDR1 LNHDA, CDR2 SQIVND (reference sequence). The V and J ends lost 5 bases and 6 bases, in that order; junction bases with no gene match: 7. Here the CDR3 reads CASSGLAVGEQYF. Here the CDR3 DNA reads TGTGCCAGTAGTGGGCTAGCGGTGGGCGAGCAGTACTTC.

This rearrangement joins TRBV19 to TRBJ2-7; TRBD1 matches 11 bases. The CDR3 is 15 residues long. V dropped 5 bases and J dropped 2; count of bases not matched to a gene: 5. CDR1 and CDR2 (germline): LNHDA, SQIVND (reference sequence). The CDR3 DNA follows: TGTGCCAGTAGTCCCGGGACAGGGGGTCCCTACGAGCAGTACTTC. Residues: CASSPGTGGPYEQYF.

In this sample, this clone turned up once. V and J are TRBV7-6 and TRBJ2-3; 8 bases fit TRBD2. CDR3 length: 13 residues. The germline CDR1 and CDR2 sequences are SGHVS and FNYEAQ. J was trimmed by 6 bases and V by 4 bases; bases with no gene match: 3. This CDR3 reads CASSSGGEDTQYF. In DNA, the CDR3 is TGTGCCAGCAGCTCGGGGGGGGAGGATACGCAGTATTTT.

V and J are TRBV29-1 and TRBJ2-2; D not resolved. The CDR3 has 10 residues. CDR1 is SQVTM, CDR2 ANQGSEA, per germline. V was shortened by 3 bases and J by 6 bases, with 2 bases between the two germline ends. This CDR3 is CSVEAGELFF. CDR3 sequence (DNA): TGCAGCGTTGAGGCCGGGGAGCTGTTTTTT.

The chain combines TRBV9 with TRBJ2-7; D is unresolved. Looked up from germline, CDR1 is SGDLS and CDR2 is YYNGEE. Deletions cut 0 bases from V and 0 bases from J, with 7 bases between. The CDR3 has 14 amino acids. For the CDR3, the DNA is TGTGCCAGCAGCGTAGCTGAGAGCTCCTACGAGCAGTACTTC. Its protein is CASSVAESSYEQYF.

The CDR3 spells CASSVGDRRTEAFF. In nucleotides, the CDR3 is TGTGCCAGCAGCGTAGGGGACCGGAGAACTGAAGCTTTCTTT. The chain recombines TRBV9 with TRBJ1-1, with D perhaps TRBD1 (5 bases). CDR3 length equals 14 residues. Trimming left V 0 bases short and J 5 bases short, with 11 bases between. Germline lookup yields CDR1 SGDLS and CDR2 YYNGEE.

The genes are TRBV7-8 and TRBJ1-1, with 8 bases lining up with TRBD1. The CDR3 has 14 amino acids. The V segment lost 1 base and the J segment 5 bases; nucleotides outside the gene matches: 3. Germline V lookup: CDR1 SGHVS, CDR2 FQNEAQ. CDR3 residues: CASSLDRGNTEAFF. The CDR3 coding sequence is TGTGCCAGCAGCTTAGACAGGGGGAATACTGAAGCTTTCTTT.

The J gene is TRBJ2-7, the V gene TRBV4-3; D remains unclear. V shed 1 base and J shed 2 bases, with 12 bases lying between them. Germline lookup yields CDR1 LGHNA and CDR2 YSLEER. There are 15 residues in the CDR3. The CDR3 DNA follows: TGCGCCAGCAGCCAAGGGCACCGACTTACCTACGAGCAGTACTTC. This gives the protein CASSQGHRLTYEQYF.

The chain has TRBV2 and TRBJ1-3; D gene unclear. CDR1 is SNHLY and CDR2 is FYNNEI in the germline V gene. This CDR3 spans 13 amino acids. Deletions cut 10 bases from V and 6 bases from J, with 16 bases between. DNA of the CDR3: TGTGCCATCGCGCGTCGGGCGGAAAACACCATATATTTT. Translation gives CAIARRAENTIYF.

The chain links TRBV6-4 to TRBJ1-1; TRBD1 matches 7 bases. Germline CDR1 MRHNA, CDR2 SNTAGT. Trimming at V came to 3 bases and at J to 5 bases, leaving 9 bases not matched to a gene. CDR3 length equals 15 residues. CDR3 sequence: CASSDTQGGWTEAFF. CDR3 sequence (DNA): TGTGCCAGCAGTGATACTCAGGGGGGATGGACTGAAGCTTTCTTT.

This chain links TRBV30 with TRBJ2-2; no reliable D call. Germline assignment: CDR1 GTSNPN and CDR2 SVGIG (reference sequence). With 3 bases removed from V and 4 bases from J, the gap between germline ends came to 12 bases. The CDR3 is made up of 14 amino acids. CDR3 residues: CAWRVYSITGELFF. As DNA, the CDR3 is TGTGCCTGGAGGGTTTACAGTATCACCGGGGAGCTGTTTTTT.

The rearrangement joins TRBV7-6 to TRBJ2-7; possible D gene TRBD1, 6 bases. V lost 1 base and J lost 4, with 8 bases in between. The germline gives CDR1 SGHVS, CDR2 FNYEAQ. The CDR3 consists of 13 residues. CDR3 coding DNA: TGTGCCAGCAGCTTAGAGACAGGTTACGAGCAGTACTTC. Amino acid sequence: CASSLETGYEQYF. The full variable domain, rest sourced from reference TRBV7-6 and TRBJ2-7, is GAGVSQSPRYKVTKRGQDVALRCDPISGHVSLYWYRQALGQGPEFLTYFNYEAQQDKSGLPNDRFSAERPEGSISTLTIQRTEQRDSAMYRCASSLETGYEQYFGPGTRLTVT.

This sequence joins TRBV27 and TRBJ1-1, with 8 bases that match TRBD1. The CDR3 totals 14 residues. Germline lookup yields CDR1 MNHEY and CDR2 SMNVEV (reference sequence). V dropped 3 bases and J dropped 5; count of bases not matched to a gene: 5. The CDR3 region has the DNA TGTGCCAGCAGTTTCAGGGGGCGGATAACTGAAGCTTTCTTT. Its protein is CASSFRGRITEAFF.

CDR3: CAWGVQDGNSPLHF. The CDR3 nucleotides read TGTGCCTGGGGGGTACAGGATGGGAATTCACCCCTCCACTTT. This chain uses TRBV30 with TRBJ1-6; TRBD1 is a possible D gene (5 bases). This CDR3 is 14 amino acids long. Trimming shortened V by 5 bases and J by 7 bases, and 15 bases separated the two germline ends. Looked up from germline, CDR1 is GTSNPN and CDR2 is SVGIG (reference sequence).

The V gene is TRBV19, the J gene TRBJ1-5, with 7 bases lining up with TRBD1. The CDR3 extends over 14 amino acids. The ends lost 9 bases at V and 2 bases at J; junction bases unmatched: 7. The germline gives CDR1 LNHDA, CDR2 SQIVND (reference sequence). In DNA form, the CDR3 reads TGTGCCAGCACACAGGGGTGGGGCAATCAGCCCCAGCATTTT. This codes for CASTQGWGNQPQHF.

A single count supports this clone. This rearrangement joins TRBV7-9 to TRBJ1-5, with D uncertain. The V and J ends lost 4 bases and 0 bases respectively, with 13 bases between them. Looked up from germline, CDR1 is SEHNR and CDR2 is FQNEAQ (reference sequence). There are 16 residues in the CDR3. In DNA form, the CDR3 reads TGTGCCAGCAGCTCCCCGGACGGAGCTAGCAATCAGCCCCAGCATTTT. Protein sequence: CASSSPDGASNQPQHF.

This clone came up a few times. The rearrangement links TRBV7-6 to TRBJ2-5; 8 bases agree with TRBD2. CDR1 and CDR2 from the germline V gene are SGHVS and FNYEAQ. With V trimmed by 1 base and J by 5 bases, 6 bases remained unmatched. The CDR3 length is 15 residues. The chain's CDR3 is CASSLVGGAPETQYF. CDR3 DNA: TGTGCCAGCAGCTTAGTCGGGGGGGCCCCTGAGACCCAGTACTTC.